The present T cell receptor beta chain was sequenced within a study of T cell changes during pregnancy in multiple sclerosis (dated by TCRdb to between 2017 and 2020). In the study overall: In women with multiple sclerosis, the researchers looked at how the T cell repertoire shifted as pregnancy progressed.

The library was made by the immunoSEQ multiplex PCR assay. In TCRdb, the immuneACCESS table is reduced to in-frame sequences with V and J assigned. These tables do not hold every clone; where another copy was compared, an unresolved V gene accounts for under half, and the others remain unexplained. The sample profile shows 55,000 to 70,000 clones; roughly 92% of them were found once. The ten largest clones add up to just over 3% of the sample. In the case of this clone: The target of this receptor is not known. Base qualities were left out, and no much larger clone turns up one base away.

The clonotype originates from a female donor in good health, enrolled as a control in a pregnancy study. Material: CD8+ T cells from peripheral blood mononuclear cells, obtained in the third trimester of pregnancy.

The CDR3 here reads CSVEDEFWDERASGYTF. At the DNA level, the sequence is TGCAGCGTTGAAGATGAGTTCTGGGATGAGAGGGCATCTGGCTACACCTTC. The chain is made from TRBV29-1 and TRBJ1-2; no confident D gene assignment can be made. The CDR3 runs 17 amino acids, cysteine and phenylalanine included. The retained sequence is limited to the CDR3, 51 bases, with the frame set at the first base. The germline ends are 24 bases apart after V is trimmed by 0 bases and J by 7 bases. CDR1 SQVTM and CDR2 ANQGSEA are derived from the germline V gene.